A single sample gave rise to the 14 T cell receptor beta chains below, sequenced in a study of blood T cell repertoires in COVID-19. The data were produced by immunoSEQ multiplex PCR, yet TCRdb's version contains in-frame clones alone and is incomplete. The sample holds just over 60,000 clones, about three quarters seen once. The specimen was peripheral blood. These receptors were collected from a man aged 25-40 years with COVID-19, enrolled during active disease.

The rearrangement links TRBV7-8 to TRBJ2-3; 11 bases map to TRBD2. Germline V lookup: CDR1 SGHVS, CDR2 FQNEAQ. The CDR3 is 14 residues long. V dropped 3 bases and J dropped 7; count of bases not matched to a gene: 3. The CDR3 coding sequence is TGTGCCAGCAGCTTGGGGACTAGCGGTTATACGCAGTATTTT. Residues: CASSLGTSGYTQYF.

This clone was observed once. V gene TRBV4-3 combines with J gene TRBJ1-2; 8 bases agree with TRBD1. This CDR3 comprises 15 residues. CDR1 and CDR2 (germline): LGHNA, YSLEER. V gave up 4 bases and J gave up 0 bases; unmatched junction bases: 4. The CDR3 here is CASSPGGGTNYGYTF. CDR3 bases: TGCGCCAGCAGCCCAGGGGGCGGAACTAACTATGGCTACACCTTC.

The gene calls are TRBV19 and TRBJ2-4, with TRBD1 matching over 9 bases. Germline V CDR1 and CDR2: LNHDA, SQIVND (reference sequence). CDR3 size: 15 residues. Losses at the gene ends were 7 bases for V and 3 bases for J; bases not matched to a gene: 7. The CDR3: CASTLDRGGKNIQYF. CDR3 coding DNA: TGTGCCAGTACCCTCGACAGGGGGGGCAAAAACATTCAGTACTTC.

The chain carries TRBV29-1 and TRBJ2-3, with 7 bases matching TRBD1. The length of the CDR3 is 14 residues. V lost 7 bases and J lost 4; bases outside the gene matches: 11. Germline V gene lookup returns CDR1 SQVTM and CDR2 ANQGSEA. The DNA of the CDR3 is TGCAGCGCCGTGGCTCGCAGGGGGTCAGATACGCAGTATTTT. Translating gives CSAVARRGSDTQYF.

This chain links TRBV12-3 or TRBV12-4 with TRBJ1-2; D is unclear. The germline V and J ends were trimmed by 6 bases and 8 bases, with 16 bases remaining between them. The CDR3 is made up of 13 amino acids. The CDR3 DNA is TGTGCCAGCAGCGTGGGTGAGGAGAGAGGCTACACCTTC. Residues: CASSVGEERGYTF.

The genes are TRBV27 and TRBJ2-3; D unresolved. The CDR3 loop spans 16 amino acids. CDR1 is MNHEY and CDR2 is SMNVEV in the germline V gene (reference sequence). With 5 bases removed from V and 2 bases from J, the gap between germline ends came to 17 bases. The DNA of the CDR3 is TGTGCCAGCAGTCCTCCCTCACCCAAGCCCACAGATACGCAGTATTTT. It is translated as CASSPPSPKPTDTQYF.

This clone appeared a few times. The chain combines TRBV11-2 with TRBJ1-2; D gene ambiguous. V dropped 1 base and J dropped 4 bases, with 10 bases sitting between them. Germline V CDR1 and CDR2: SGHAT, FQNNGV. The CDR3 is made up of 14 amino acids. The CDR3 bases are TGTGCCAGCAGCTTAGTTCCTCAACTCTATGGCTACACCTTC. Translation gives CASSLVPQLYGYTF.

This chain connects TRBV28 to TRBJ2-2; no firm D call. Germline V gene data show CDR1 as MDHEN and CDR2 as SYDVKM. The CDR3 runs 12 residues. The germline V and J ends were trimmed by 7 bases and 2 bases, with 5 bases remaining between them. CDR3 in amino acids: CASKQNTGELFF. The CDR3 DNA is TGTGCCAGCAAGCAAAACACCGGGGAGCTGTTTTTT.

The V call is TRBV11-2, the J call TRBJ2-7; 12 bases line up with TRBD2. Germline CDR1 reads SGHAT; CDR2 reads FQNNGV. This CDR3 region has 18 residues. With 1 base clipped from V and 0 bases from J, the junction kept 7 bases outside the gene matches. CDR3 sequence: CASSLGPSGGAVSYEQYF. Here the CDR3 DNA reads TGTGCCAGCAGCTTAGGGCCTAGCGGGGGGGCTGTCTCCTACGAGCAGTACTTC.

The chain uses TRBV2 and TRBJ2-5, with D possibly TRBD2 on 6 matching bases. Germline loops: CDR1 SNHLY, CDR2 FYNNEI. The CDR3 consists of 14 residues. V was shortened by 4 bases and J by 0 bases, with 9 bases between the two germline ends. The CDR3 bases are TGTGCCAGCAGTGGGGACTTGTACCAAGAGACCCAGTACTTC. Translated, it gives CASSGDLYQETQYF.

The rearrangement links TRBV11-2 to TRBJ2-3; D is unclear. Germline V lookup: CDR1 SGHAT, CDR2 FQNNGV. The CDR3 loop spans 14 amino acids. V lost 2 bases, J lost 0 bases, and 6 bases lay in between. Here the CDR3 reads CASSLQISTDTQYF. CDR3 sequence (DNA): TGTGCCAGCAGCTTACAGATAAGCACAGATACGCAGTATTTT.

V usage is TRBV7-2 and J usage is TRBJ1-6; maybe TRBD1 (6 bases). V lost 6 bases and J 7 bases, leaving 22 bases between the germline ends. Germline CDR1 is SGHTA and CDR2 is FQGNSA. The length of the CDR3 is 17 residues. The CDR3 loop reads CASSPRTQGGGNSPLHF. The CDR3 nucleotides are TGTGCCAGCAGTCCCCGAACCCAGGGAGGGGGAAATTCACCCCTCCACTTT.

This chain uses TRBV11-2 with TRBJ2-2, with D tentatively TRBD1 (6 bases). Trimming pared 4 bases from V and 7 bases from J, leaving 10 bases between. CDR1 and CDR2 (germline): SGHAT, FQNNGV. There are 13 residues in the CDR3. CDR3 sequence: CASSWTEGGELFF. CDR3 sequence (DNA): TGTGCCAGCAGCTGGACAGAGGGCGGGGAGCTGTTTTTT.

The chain couples TRBV5-1 to TRBJ1-5; maybe TRBD1 (5 bases). Trimming left V 1 base short and J 0 bases short, with 8 bases between. Germline V lookup: CDR1 SGHRS, CDR2 YFSETQ. This CDR3 comprises 15 residues. The CDR3 DNA follows: TGCGCCAGCAGCTTGCAGGGTCATAGCAATCAGCCCCAGCATTTT. This encodes CASSLQGHSNQPQHF.